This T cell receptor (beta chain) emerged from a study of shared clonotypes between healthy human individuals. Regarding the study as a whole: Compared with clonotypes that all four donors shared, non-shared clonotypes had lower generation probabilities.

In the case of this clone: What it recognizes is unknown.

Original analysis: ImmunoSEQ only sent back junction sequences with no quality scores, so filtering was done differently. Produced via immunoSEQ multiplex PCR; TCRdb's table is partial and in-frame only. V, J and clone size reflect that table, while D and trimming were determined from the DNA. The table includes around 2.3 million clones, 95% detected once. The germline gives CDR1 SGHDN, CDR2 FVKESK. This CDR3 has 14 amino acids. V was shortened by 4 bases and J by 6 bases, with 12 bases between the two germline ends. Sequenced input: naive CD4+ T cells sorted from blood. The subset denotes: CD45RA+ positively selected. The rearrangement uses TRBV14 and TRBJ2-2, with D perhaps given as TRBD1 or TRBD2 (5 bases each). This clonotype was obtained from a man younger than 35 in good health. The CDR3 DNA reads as TGTGCCAGCAGCCCCGCAAGGGGACCCGGGGAGCTGTTTTTT. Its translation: CASSPARGPGELFF.